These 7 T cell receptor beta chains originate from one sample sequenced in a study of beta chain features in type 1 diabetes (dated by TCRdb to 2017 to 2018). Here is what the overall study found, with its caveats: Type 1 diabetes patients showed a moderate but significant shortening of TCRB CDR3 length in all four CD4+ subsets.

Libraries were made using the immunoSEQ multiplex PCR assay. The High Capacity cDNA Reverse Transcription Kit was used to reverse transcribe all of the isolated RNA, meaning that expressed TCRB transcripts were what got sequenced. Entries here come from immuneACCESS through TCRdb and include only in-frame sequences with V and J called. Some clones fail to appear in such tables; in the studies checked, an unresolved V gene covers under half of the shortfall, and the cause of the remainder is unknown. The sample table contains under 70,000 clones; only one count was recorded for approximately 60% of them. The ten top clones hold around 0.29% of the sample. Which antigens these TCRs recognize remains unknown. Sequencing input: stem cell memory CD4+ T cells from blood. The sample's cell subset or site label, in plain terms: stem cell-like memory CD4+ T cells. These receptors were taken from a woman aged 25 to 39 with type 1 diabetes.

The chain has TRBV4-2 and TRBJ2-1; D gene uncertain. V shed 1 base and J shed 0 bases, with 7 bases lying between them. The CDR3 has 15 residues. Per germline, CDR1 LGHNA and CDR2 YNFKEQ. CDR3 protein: CASSQAESSYNEQFF. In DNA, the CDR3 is TGTGCCAGCAGCCAAGCGGAGAGCTCCTACAATGAGCAGTTCTTC.

In DNA, the CDR3 is TGTGCCAGCAGCCGAAGGGAGACTCTAGACGAGTATTTT. This translates into CASSRRETLDEYF. The chain links TRBV27 to TRBJ2-3, with D tentatively TRBD2 (5 bases). CDR3 length equals 13 residues. The germline CDR1 and CDR2 sequences are MNHEY and SMNVEV (reference sequence). Trimming removed 6 bases at V and 13 bases at J, with 20 bases between.

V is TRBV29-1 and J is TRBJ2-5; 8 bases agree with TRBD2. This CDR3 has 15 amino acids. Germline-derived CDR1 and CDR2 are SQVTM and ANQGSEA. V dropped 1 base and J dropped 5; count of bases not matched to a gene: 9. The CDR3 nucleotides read TGCAGCGTTGAAGTACCCGGGAGGGCCGGGGAGACCCAGTACTTC. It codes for CSVEVPGRAGETQYF.

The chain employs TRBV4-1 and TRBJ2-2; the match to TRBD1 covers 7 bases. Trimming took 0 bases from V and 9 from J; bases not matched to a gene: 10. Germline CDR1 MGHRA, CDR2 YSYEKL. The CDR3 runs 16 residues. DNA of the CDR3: TGCGCCAGCAGCCAAGATTCTGGACAGGCCTCGAGGGAGCTGTTTTTT. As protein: CASSQDSGQASRELFF.

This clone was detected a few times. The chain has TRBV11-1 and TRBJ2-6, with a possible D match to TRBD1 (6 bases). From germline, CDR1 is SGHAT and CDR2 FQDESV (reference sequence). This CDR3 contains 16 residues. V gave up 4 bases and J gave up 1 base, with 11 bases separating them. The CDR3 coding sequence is TGTGCCAGCAGCTGGGAAAGGGGGTCTGGGGCCAACGTCCTGACTTTC. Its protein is CASSWERGSGANVLTF.

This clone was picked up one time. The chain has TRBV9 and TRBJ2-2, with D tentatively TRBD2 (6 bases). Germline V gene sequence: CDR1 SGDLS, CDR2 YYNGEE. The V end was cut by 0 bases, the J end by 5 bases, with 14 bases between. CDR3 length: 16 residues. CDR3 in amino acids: CASSVGPPSGTGELFF. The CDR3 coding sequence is TGTGCCAGCAGCGTAGGTCCTCCAAGCGGGACCGGGGAGCTGTTTTTT.

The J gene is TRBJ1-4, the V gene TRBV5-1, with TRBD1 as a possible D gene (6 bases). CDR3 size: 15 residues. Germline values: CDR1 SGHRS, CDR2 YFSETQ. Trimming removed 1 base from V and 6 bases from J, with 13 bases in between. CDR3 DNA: TGCGCCAGCAGCTTGAATCGGGGGGCTGATGAAAAACTGTTTTTT. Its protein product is CASSLNRGADEKLFF.